This T cell receptor (beta chain) originates from a study of blood T cell repertoires in COVID-19. Trimming took 0 bases from V and 0 from J; bases not matched to a gene: 2. Germline V gene lookup returns CDR1 MNHNS and CDR2 SASEGT. The CDR3 has 15 amino acids. This clone has a single count. TCRdb keeps only in-frame clones here, not all; method: immunoSEQ multiplex PCR. The sample has 200,000 to 300,000 clones, around 82% seen once. The chain joins TRBV6-1 to TRBJ2-7; 7 positions agree with TRBD2. Sequencing was carried out using peripheral blood. The sequence derives from a human donor in a cohort sampled during active COVID-19. This chain's CDR3 is CASSEAERGSYEQYF. The CDR3 bases are TGTGCCAGCAGTGAAGCAGAGCGGGGCTCCTACGAGCAGTACTTC.